A selection of T cell receptor beta chains follows, all from one sample in a study of blood T cells in healthy people across ages. TCRdb fed the 5' RACE reads into MiXCR, producing one record per CDR3 protein. The sample has about a million distinct CDR3 sequences; about 48% are singletons. The source material was blood. The receptors were gathered from a man aged 25 to 40 in good health. Each CDR3 is given with its conserved first and last residue. A D gene is named only where the DNA matches it firmly. The size of a clone is reported for some rows only, either as once, few or many, or as a class for expanded clones.

d_call,clone_size,v_call,j_call,cdr3_aa,cdr3_nt
-,-,TRBV6-5,TRBJ1-1,CASSYTTGEAFF,TGTGCCAGCAGTTACACGACAGGTGAAGCTTTCTTT
-,many,TRBV29-1,TRBJ1-4,CSVAGEVEKLFF,TGCAGCGTTGCTGGGGAGGTAGAAAAACTGTTTTTT
-,-,TRBV24-1,TRBJ2-1,CATSDLQAEGGPYNEQFF,TGTGCCACCAGTGATTTGCAGGCCGAAGGAGGCCCCTACAATGAGCAGTTCTTC
-,once,TRBV3-1,TRBJ2-1,CASNQHALGGPYNEQFF,TGTGCCAGCAACCAACACGCGCTGGGGGGCCCTTACAATGAGCAGTTCTTC
TRBD2,-,TRBV4-1,TRBJ2-1,CASSRGRGDEQFF,TGCGCCAGCAGCCGAGGACGGGGGGATGAGCAGTTCTTC
TRBD2,-,TRBV4-2,TRBJ2-1,CASSQEIPAGVSYNEQFF,TGTGCCAGCAGCCAAGAAATCCCAGCGGGGGTTTCCTACAATGAGCAGTTCTTC
TRBD1,-,TRBV4-2,TRBJ1-5,CASSQDGEGARQPQHF,TGTGCCAGCAGCCAAGATGGGGAGGGGGCAAGGCAGCCCCAGCATTTT
TRBD2,many,TRBV7-2,TRBJ2-5,CASSLALGSGETQYF,TGTGCCAGCAGCTTAGCGCTTGGTAGCGGGGAGACCCAGTACTTC
TRBD1,-,TRBV29-1,TRBJ2-7,CSVEDPTGGDEQYF,TGCAGCGTTGAAGACCCGACAGGGGGCGACGAGCAGTACTTC
TRBD1,few,TRBV25-1,TRBJ1-4,CASGGQGAIPKLFF,TGTGCCAGCGGTGGACAGGGGGCGATTCCAAAACTGTTTTTT
TRBD1,-,TRBV2,TRBJ2-5,CASSTGQGLQTQYF,TGTGCCAGCAGTACGGGACAGGGGCTGCAGACCCAGTACTTC
-,many,TRBV12-3/TRBV12-4,TRBJ1-2,CASSQGHPYTF,TGTGCCAGCAGTCAAGGACATCCCTACACCTTC
-,-,TRBV12-3/TRBV12-4,TRBJ2-1,CASSLQGTGNEQFF,TGTGCCAGCAGTCTCCAGGGAACGGGGAATGAGCAGTTCTTC
-,few,TRBV12-3/TRBV12-4,TRBJ2-5,CASRPTRTGVGETQYF,TGTGCCAGCAGACCAACTAGGACCGGGGTTGGGGAGACCCAGTACTTC
-,few,TRBV21-1,TRBJ1-2,CASSKGGRPTNYGYTF,TGTGCCAGCAGCAAAGGTGGCAGGCCGACGAACTATGGCTACACCTTC
-,-,TRBV6-2/TRBV6-3,TRBJ1-5,CASSYTRRYSNQPQHF,TGTGCCAGCAGTTACACGAGACGGTATAGCAATCAGCCCCAGCATTTT
-,few,TRBV27,TRBJ1-1,CASSFRWRQQNTEAFF,TGTGCCAGCAGTTTTAGATGGCGGCAGCAGAACACTGAAGCTTTCTTT
TRBD1,-,TRBV5-6,TRBJ1-3,CASSLGQGPLGNTIYF,TGTGCCAGCAGCTTGGGACAGGGACCACTGGGAAACACCATATATTTT
-,few,TRBV11-1,TRBJ2-5,CASSFYGETQYF,TGTGCCAGCAGCTTCTACGGGGAGACCCAGTACTTC
-,-,TRBV9,TRBJ1-5,CASSVRPYQPQHF,TGTGCCAGCAGCGTCCGTCCATATCAGCCCCAGCATTTT
TRBD2,-,TRBV6-2/TRBV6-3,TRBJ2-5,CASSYNAGGTKETQYF,TGTGCCAGCAGTTACAACGCGGGGGGAACCAAAGAGACCCAGTACTTC
TRBD2,-,TRBV20-1,TRBJ2-1,CSARDLRGGLINEQFF,TGCAGTGCTAGAGATCTGCGGGGGGGCTTAATTAATGAGCAGTTCTTC
TRBD1,-,TRBV6-5,TRBJ1-4,CASSIGTENEKLFF,TGTGCCAGCAGTATTGGGACAGAGAATGAAAAACTGTTTTTT
TRBD2,-,TRBV7-9,TRBJ2-1,CASSFSGGLPSGEQFF,TGTGCCAGCAGCTTTAGCGGGGGTCTTCCTTCAGGTGAGCAGTTCTTC
-,-,TRBV7-2,TRBJ1-6,CASSTEGGLNSPLHF,TGTGCCAGCAGCACCGAGGGGGGTTTGAATTCACCCCTCCACTTT
TRBD2,few,TRBV9,TRBJ2-7,CASSPRGESAVHPAVYEQYF,TGTGCCAGCAGCCCGCGGGGGGAAAGTGCGGTTCATCCGGCAGTCTACGAGCAGTACTTC
-,once,TRBV24-1,TRBJ1-1,CATRKGGVNTEAFF,TGTGCCACTAGAAAAGGAGGAGTAAACACTGAAGCTTTCTTT
-,-,TRBV5-1,TRBJ2-7,CASSSDATYEQYF,TGCGCCAGCAGTAGCGACGCAACCTACGAGCAGTACTTC
-,-,TRBV7-2,TRBJ2-5,CASSGGHLETQYF,TGTGCCAGCAGCGGAGGCCACCTAGAGACCCAGTACTTC
TRBD1,-,TRBV12-3/TRBV12-4,TRBJ2-7,CASSSDRHTYEQYF,TGTGCCAGCAGTTCGGACAGGCATACCTACGAGCAGTACTTC
TRBD1,few,TRBV5-1,TRBJ2-1,CASSLRTGGGYNEQFF,TGCGCCAGCAGCCTACGAACAGGGGGAGGATACAATGAGCAGTTCTTC
-,-,TRBV6-2/TRBV6-3,TRBJ1-5,CASSYKIQPQHF,TGTGCCAGCAGTTATAAGATTCAGCCCCAGCATTTT
-,few,TRBV20-1,TRBJ2-3,CSAEEGVRTDTQYF,TGCAGTGCGGAGGAGGGGGTCCGCACAGATACGCAGTATTTT
TRBD1,-,TRBV24-1,TRBJ2-1,CATSDSQGPRDNEQFF,TGTGCCACCAGTGACTCACAGGGGCCGCGAGACAATGAGCAGTTCTTC
-,many,TRBV29-1,TRBJ2-5,CSVLGDIGAQYF,TGCAGCGTCCTGGGGGATATAGGGGCCCAGTACTTC
TRBD2,once,TRBV28,TRBJ2-3,CASSVGTRGDTQYF,TGTGCCAGCAGCGTAGGGACTAGGGGAGATACGCAGTATTTT
TRBD2,once,TRBV7-2,TRBJ2-5,CASSPTPSGSGKETQYF,TGTGCCAGCAGCCCCACTCCTAGCGGGAGTGGGAAAGAGACCCAGTACTTC
-,-,TRBV4-3,TRBJ1-2,CASSQKGTEALWGYTF,TGCGCCAGCAGCCAAAAAGGGACCGAGGCCCTGTGGGGCTACACCTTC
-,few,TRBV5-1,TRBJ1-5,CASSPGATSNQPQHF,TGCGCCAGCAGCCCGGGGGCGACTAGCAATCAGCCCCAGCATTTT
-,-,TRBV5-1,TRBJ2-3,CASSSSAGTDTQYF,TGCGCCAGCAGCAGTAGCGCAGGCACAGATACGCAGTATTTT
-,once,TRBV9,TRBJ1-5,CASSVCWRRMAFGPQHF,TGTGCCAGCAGCGTATGTTGGAGGCGAATGGCCTTCGGGCCCCAGCATTTT
-,few,TRBV7-9,TRBJ1-2,CASSLGNRYDTF,TGTGCCAGCAGCTTAGGCAACCGCTATGACACCTTC
TRBD2,-,TRBV7-9,TRBJ2-1,CASSSLAGGQETQFF,TGTGCCAGCAGCTCACTAGCGGGGGGACAAGAGACCCAGTTCTTC
-,once,TRBV11-2,TRBJ2-7,CASSRDGRERYEQYF,TGTGCCAGCAGCCGGGACGGAAGGGAACGGTACGAGCAGTACTTC
TRBD1,few,TRBV6-2/TRBV6-3,TRBJ2-7,CASGPGDRPYEQYF,TGTGCCAGCGGCCCCGGGGACAGGCCGTACGAGCAGTACTTC
-,few,TRBV5-1,TRBJ2-1,CASSFDPAGVTDNEQFF,TGCGCCAGCAGCTTTGACCCGGCAGGGGTTACTGACAATGAGCAGTTCTTC
-,few,TRBV2,TRBJ2-7,CASNKRDAESYEQYF,TGTGCCAGCAACAAACGGGACGCAGAGAGCTACGAGCAGTACTTC
-,-,TRBV3-1,TRBJ1-2,CASSQELRRGSYGYTF,TGTGCCAGCAGCCAAGAACTTCGCCGGGGCAGCTATGGCTACACCTTC
-,-,TRBV6-5,TRBJ1-1,CASRYDTEAFF,TGTGCCAGCAGGTACGACACTGAAGCTTTCTTT
-,-,TRBV12-3/TRBV12-4,TRBJ2-3,CASSLRSTDTRYF,TGTGCCAGCAGTTTGAGGAGCACAGATACGCGGTATTTT
TRBD1,few,TRBV28,TRBJ1-2,CASSYRTGHGYTF,TGTGCCAGCAGTTACAGGACAGGGCATGGCTACACCTTC
-,few,TRBV11-2,TRBJ2-3,CASSLIGGASTDTQYF,TGTGCCAGCAGCTTGATAGGCGGGGCTAGCACAGATACGCAGTATTTT
-,-,TRBV7-2,TRBJ1-2,CASSLDASRRGYTF,TGTGCCAGCAGCTTAGATGCCTCACGGCGGGGCTACACCTTC